These T cell receptor beta chains were read from a single sample in a study of CD8 T cells in ankylosing spondylitis. Each CDR3 protein is one row after TCRdb ran MiXCR on the 5' RACE reads. The sample includes about 700,000 distinct CDR3 sequences, about 20% of them seen just once. Sequencing was carried out using blood, either unsorted or a sorted T cell fraction (not recorded which). The receptors shown here come from a male donor with ankylosing spondylitis. Both conserved end residues are part of each CDR3. D genes are given only for firm matches. Not every row has a clone size; where given, it reads once, few, many or a size class.

D	V	J	size	CDR3	DNA
-	TRBV29-1	TRBJ2-2	-	CSTGGAGELFF	TGCAGTACCGGGGGCGCCGGGGAGCTGTTTTTT
-	TRBV10-3	TRBJ1-2	-	CAISAGSYGYTF	TGTGCCATCAGTGCGGGGAGCTATGGCTACACCTTC
TRBD2	TRBV4-2	TRBJ2-3	few	CASSRSAGEGTDTQYF	TGTGCCAGCAGCCGAAGTGCGGGAGAGGGAACAGATACGCAGTATTTT
TRBD1	TRBV11-3	TRBJ1-1	-	CASSPGGGLNTEAFF	TGTGCCAGCAGCCCAGGGGGCGGCCTGAACACTGAAGCTTTCTTT
-	TRBV20-1	TRBJ1-2	few	CSAQILSNNYGYTF	TGCAGTGCTCAAATACTCAGCAATAACTATGGCTACACCTTC
-	TRBV5-5	TRBJ2-2	-	CASSFLAGDATGELFF	TGTGCCAGCAGCTTTCTCGCAGGGGACGCCACCGGGGAGCTGTTTTTT
-	TRBV20-1	TRBJ2-7	once	CSATRDMYEQYF	TGCAGTGCTACACGCGACATGTACGAGCAGTACTTC
-	TRBV25-1	TRBJ1-6	-	CASSEWRGQGSPLHF	TGTGCCAGCAGTGAATGGAGAGGGCAGGGTTCACCCCTCCACTTT
TRBD1	TRBV5-6	TRBJ2-3	few	CASSSDRDPTDTQYF	TGTGCCAGCAGTTCCGACAGGGACCCCACAGATACGCAGTATTTT
TRBD2	TRBV11-2	TRBJ2-7	-	CASSLDYTSGYEQYF	TGTGCCAGCAGCTTAGATTACACTAGCGGTTACGAGCAGTACTTC